This T cell receptor (beta chain) was documented in a study of cytomegalovirus exposure and HLA in healthy donors. Study-wide results and caveats: A later examination showed that TCR association rates differed by HLA locus, with DRB1 most and HLA-C fewest. The authors later linked a missense DCLRE1C variant to TCR beta V- and J-gene trimming.

Germline CDR1 and CDR2: SEHNR and FQNEAQ (reference sequence). This CDR3 contains 13 residues. Trimming took 10 bases from V and 4 from J, leaving 16 bases between them. A multiplex PCR was run with 60 Vbeta primers and 13 Jbeta primers. Only in-frame clones appear in the TCRdb table, and some are missing; sequencing was by immunoSEQ multiplex PCR. In the table there are roughly 68,000 clones, roughly 80% of which are singletons. With regard to this clone: The target antigen is unknown.

Donors showed nominal health when sampled, although they likely had unrecorded immune exposures. The specimen sequenced was PBMCs. This clonotype was sampled from a male donor in good health and CMV-seropositive. This sequence joins TRBV7-9 and TRBJ2-5; tentative D call: TRBD2 (5 bases). The CDR3 region has the DNA TGTGCCACTGACTGGGCGGGCCCAGAGACCCAGTACTTC. Its protein product is CATDWAGPETQYF.